A single sample gave rise to the 20 T cell receptor beta chains below, sequenced in a study of OX40 agonist ivuxolimab in advanced cancers. The protocol used for the library was the immunoSEQ multiplex PCR assay. Here the immuneACCESS table is served through TCRdb, limited to in-frame sequences with V and J called. Missing clones are a known gap in these copies; in checked studies unresolved V genes cover under half, and the rest lacks a known reason. The sample table contains about 110,000 clones; only one count was recorded for approximately 90% of them. Approximately 0.5% of the sample comes from the top ten. The sequencing here drew on CD4+ or CD8+ T cells sorted from blood, taken in a trial of the OX40 agonist ivuxolimab. These receptor sequences come from an adult with an advanced solid tumor such as melanoma, head and neck, liver or kidney cancer.

The chain is built from TRBV6-6 and TRBJ2-6, with D unclear. Trimming pared 7 bases from V and 0 bases from J, leaving 7 bases between. The CDR3 spans 14 residues. Germline V gene lookup returns CDR1 MNHNY and CDR2 SVGAGI (reference sequence). CDR3 nucleotide sequence: TGTGCCAGCACCCTCCTCTCTGGGGCCAACGTCCTGACTTTC. Amino acid sequence: CASTLLSGANVLTF.

This chain joins TRBV28 and TRBJ1-4; D is perhaps TRBD1 (5 bases). Germline V gene data show CDR1 as MDHEN and CDR2 as SYDVKM. V was pared by 11 bases and J by 7 bases, with 8 bases between. The CDR3 is 10 amino acids. The CDR3 coding sequence is TGTGCCTGTCAGGGTGAAAAACTGTTTTTT. Translated: CACQGEKLFF.

The J gene is TRBJ2-1, the V gene TRBV27, with D perhaps TRBD1 (6 bases). Germline loops: CDR1 MNHEY, CDR2 SMNVEV (reference sequence). The V gene lost 3 bases and the J gene lost 12 bases, with 15 bases spanning the gap. The CDR3 spans 13 residues. The DNA for the CDR3 is TGTGCCAGCAGTTTCCAGGGGCAGCCAAGGCAGTTCTTC. This translates into CASSFQGQPRQFF.

This chain connects TRBV2 to TRBJ1-2, with D maybe TRBD1 (5 bases). V lost 2 bases and J 7 bases, leaving 11 bases between the germline ends. Germline assignment: CDR1 SNHLY and CDR2 FYNNEI. There are 13 residues in the CDR3. The CDR3, as DNA: TGTGCCAGCAGTGAAATGGGGGATGGTGGCTACACCTTC. Translated: CASSEMGDGGYTF.

This chain links TRBV7-9 with TRBJ2-5, with TRBD1 matching 7 bases. Trimming removed 5 bases from V and 4 bases from J; junction bases left unmatched: 4. Per germline, CDR1 SEHNR and CDR2 FQNEAQ (reference sequence). The CDR3 covers 13 residues. CDR3 loop: CASSTGVGETQYF. In DNA, the CDR3 is TGTGCCAGCAGCACAGGGGTAGGAGAGACCCAGTACTTC.

V and J are TRBV6-5 and TRBJ1-6; D call uncertain. CDR1 and CDR2 from the germline V gene are MNHEY and SVGAGI. CDR3 length: 15 residues. The V end lost 5 bases, the J end lost 0 bases, and 8 bases lay between the germline ends. CDR3 region: CASSPSSSYNSPLHF. In nucleotides, the CDR3 is TGTGCCAGCAGTCCGTCTAGCTCCTATAATTCACCCCTCCACTTT.

The chain combines TRBV7-3 with TRBJ2-5; tentatively, D is TRBD1 (6 bases). Germline CDR1 and CDR2: SGHTA and FQGTGA. V lost 5 bases to trimming and J lost 4 bases, with 14 bases between them. CDR3 length: 14 amino acids. CDR3 in amino acids: CASSLTGPGETQYF. The CDR3 DNA reads TGTGCCAGCAGCCTCACAGGGCCGGGAGAGACCCAGTACTTC.

This clone was counted a few times. This sequence joins TRBV18 and TRBJ1-5, with D possibly matching TRBD1 (6 bases). Germline CDR1 KGHSH, CDR2 LQKENI. With 2 bases removed from V and 2 bases from J, the gap between germline ends came to 10 bases. CDR3 size: 15 residues. CDR3: CASSPDSGGNQPQHF. CDR3 in DNA: TGTGCCAGCTCACCAGATTCAGGGGGCAATCAGCCCCAGCATTTT.

The rearrangement joins TRBV6-6 to TRBJ2-7; D unresolved. Germline CDR1 MNHNY, CDR2 SVGAGI (reference sequence). This CDR3 is built from 12 residues. Trimming took 5 bases from V and 1 from J, leaving 6 bases between them. The CDR3 DNA follows: TGTGCCAGCAGTCCTTTGTCCTACGAGCAGTACTTC. Translated: CASSPLSYEQYF.

The V gene is TRBV7-9, the J gene TRBJ2-1; D remains ambiguous. V lost 1 base and J 0 bases, leaving 7 bases between the germline ends. CDR3 length: 15 amino acids. Per germline, CDR1 SEHNR and CDR2 FQNEAQ (reference sequence). Here the CDR3 reads CASSLEALSYNEQFF. DNA of the CDR3: TGTGCCAGCAGCTTAGAGGCTCTCTCCTACAATGAGCAGTTCTTC.

V gene TRBV10-3 combines with J gene TRBJ1-3; D not certain. Trimming left V 4 bases short and J 4 bases short, with 11 bases between. Germline CDR1 ENHRY, CDR2 SYGVKD. The CDR3 has 14 amino acids. CDR3: CAISATDRGNTIYF. The CDR3 DNA reads as TGTGCCATCAGTGCCACGGACCGAGGAAACACCATATATTTT.

The chain has TRBV18 and TRBJ2-1, with a possible D match to TRBD2 (6 bases). V lost 3 bases to trimming and J lost 0 bases, with 6 bases between them. The CDR3 runs 14 residues. From germline, CDR1 is KGHSH and CDR2 LQKENI. The DNA of the CDR3 is TGTGCCAGCTCACCCGGGGGCTCCTACAATGAGCAGTTCTTC. It yields the protein CASSPGGSYNEQFF.

The rearrangement links TRBV25-1 to TRBJ2-5; 9 bases match TRBD1. CDR3 length: 16 residues. Unmatched junction bases numbered 8, after V lost 1 base and J lost 5 bases. Germline V gene data show CDR1 as MGHDK and CDR2 as SYGVNS. CDR3 residues: CASSEWDRVAGETQYF. CDR3 coding DNA: TGTGCCAGCAGTGAATGGGACAGGGTGGCCGGGGAGACCCAGTACTTC.

The chain uses TRBV7-3 and TRBJ1-1; D gene unclear. CDR1 and CDR2 (germline): SGHTA, FQGTGA. The CDR3 contains 13 residues. Trimming left V 5 bases short and J 0 bases short, with 7 bases between. CDR3: CASSLSMNTEAFF. The CDR3 nucleotides read TGTGCCAGCAGCCTATCGATGAACACTGAAGCTTTCTTT.

The chain links TRBV7-6 to TRBJ2-7; 12 bases map to TRBD2. Unmatched junction bases numbered 10, after V lost 6 bases and J lost 7 bases. The CDR3 covers 15 residues. Germline CDR1 and CDR2: SGHVS and FNYEAQ. CDR3 sequence reads: CASSSTSGGPGEQYF. The CDR3 coding sequence is TGTGCCAGCAGTTCGACTAGCGGGGGCCCGGGGGAGCAGTACTTC.

This chain uses TRBV18 with TRBJ2-1, with D tentatively TRBD1 (5 bases). The germline CDR1 and CDR2 sequences are KGHSH and LQKENI. This CDR3 region has 13 residues. V gave up 2 bases and J gave up 10 bases, with 12 bases separating them. The DNA for the CDR3 is TGTGCCAGCTCACCAATAGGGGCCGAGGAGCAGTTCTTC. Protein sequence: CASSPIGAEEQFF.

The genes are TRBV28 and TRBJ1-2, with no clear D. The CDR3 extends over 15 amino acids. Germline V gives CDR1 MDHEN, CDR2 SYDVKM. Between the trimmed V and J ends, which lost 1 base and 0 bases, there was a span of 9 bases. CDR3 in DNA: TGTGCCAGCAGTTTATCCCCCAAAGCTAACTATGGCTACACCTTC. This sequence encodes CASSLSPKANYGYTF.

The rearrangement uses TRBV6-1 and TRBJ1-5, with 7 bases aligning to TRBD1. Germline CDR1 and CDR2: MNHNS and SASEGT. The CDR3 runs to 14 residues. With V trimmed by 6 bases and J by 3 bases, 5 bases remained unmatched. As DNA, the CDR3 is TGTGCCAGCAGGCCACAGGGGAACAATCAGCCCCAGCATTTT. It is translated as CASRPQGNNQPQHF.

V is TRBV19 and J is TRBJ2-3; 9 nucleotides agree with TRBD2. V trimming: 3 bases; J trimming: 7 bases; junction bases outside the gene matches: 17. This CDR3 is built from 18 residues. CDR1 LNHDA and CDR2 SQIVND come from the germline V gene (reference sequence). CDR3 residues: CASSMGSFGTSIMNTQYF. CDR3 in DNA: TGTGCCAGTAGTATGGGCTCTTTCGGGACTAGCATCATGAATACGCAGTATTTT.

The chain carries TRBV7-9 and TRBJ2-7; D ambiguous. V was cut by 5 bases and J by 1 base, with 9 bases left in between. Germline CDR1 SEHNR, CDR2 FQNEAQ (reference sequence). CDR3 length: 13 residues. The CDR3 loop reads CASSPRLSYEQYF. The CDR3 DNA reads as TGTGCCAGCAGCCCTAGGCTGTCCTACGAGCAGTACTTC.